This T cell receptor (beta chain) was sequenced during a study of T-cell reconstitution after alpha-beta-depleted transplantation in children. The CDR3 runs 14 residues. In germline, CDR1 is SGHVS, CDR2 FQNEAQ. V was clipped by 5 bases and J by 6 bases, with 17 bases between them. Researchers prepared the TCRbeta library using unique molecular identifiers, the study reports. TCRdb re-analysed the PCR reads in MiXCR, keeping a single row per CDR3 protein. The profile shows 300,000 or so distinct CDR3 sequences, 9.9% of them singletons. This chain joins TRBV7-8 and TRBJ2-7; either TRBD1 or TRBD2 may fit D (6 bases each). The origin of this receptor is a human donor who donated a stem cell graft to a child with SCID. The starting material was PBMCs from the stem cell graft donor, obtained from the stem cell graft. CDR3 coding DNA: TGTGCCAGCAGCCTCCCCGTGGGGGGCGGCGAGCAGTACTTC. It yields the protein CASSLPVGGGEQYF.